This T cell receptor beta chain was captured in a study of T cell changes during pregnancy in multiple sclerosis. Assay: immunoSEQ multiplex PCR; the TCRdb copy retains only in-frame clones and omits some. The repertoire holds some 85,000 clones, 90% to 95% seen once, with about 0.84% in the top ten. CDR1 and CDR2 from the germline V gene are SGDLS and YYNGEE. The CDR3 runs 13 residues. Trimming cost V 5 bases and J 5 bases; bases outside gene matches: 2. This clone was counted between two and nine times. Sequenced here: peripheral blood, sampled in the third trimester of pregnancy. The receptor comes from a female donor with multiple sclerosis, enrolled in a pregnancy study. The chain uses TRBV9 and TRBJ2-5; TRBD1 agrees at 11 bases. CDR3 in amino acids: CASRGQGGETQYF. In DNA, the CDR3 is TGTGCCAGCAGGGGACAGGGGGGGGAGACCCAGTACTTC. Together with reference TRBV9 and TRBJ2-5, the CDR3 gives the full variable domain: DSGVTQTPKHLITATGQRVTLRCSPRSGDLSVYWYQQSLDQGLQFLIQYYNGEERAKGNILERFSAQQFPDLHSELNLSSLELGDSALYFCASRGQGGETQYFGPGTRLLVL.